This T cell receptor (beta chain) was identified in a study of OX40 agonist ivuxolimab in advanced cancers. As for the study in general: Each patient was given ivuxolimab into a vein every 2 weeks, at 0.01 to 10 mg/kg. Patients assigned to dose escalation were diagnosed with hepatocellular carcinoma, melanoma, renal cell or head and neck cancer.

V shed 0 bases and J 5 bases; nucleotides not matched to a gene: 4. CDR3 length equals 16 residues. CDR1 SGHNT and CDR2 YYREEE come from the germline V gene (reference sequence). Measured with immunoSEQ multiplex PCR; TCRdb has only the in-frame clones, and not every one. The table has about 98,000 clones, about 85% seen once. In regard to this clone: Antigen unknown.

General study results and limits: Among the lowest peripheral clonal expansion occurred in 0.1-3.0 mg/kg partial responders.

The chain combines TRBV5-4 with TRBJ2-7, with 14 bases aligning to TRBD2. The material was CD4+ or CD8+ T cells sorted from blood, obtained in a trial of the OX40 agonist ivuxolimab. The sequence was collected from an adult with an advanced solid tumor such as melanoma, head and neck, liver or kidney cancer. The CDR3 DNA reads TGTGCCAGCAGCTTGGACGGGACTAGCGGGAGTCACGAGCAGTACTTC. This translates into CASSLDGTSGSHEQYF.